This T cell receptor (beta chain) emerged from a study of chemoradiotherapy in HPV16-positive cancers. With regard to this clone: Its antigen remains unidentified.

Repeated repertoire sampling spanned the course of chemoradiotherapy. Study conclusions and caveats: Only a couple of HPV16-positive patients supplied the functional HPV-specificity definition.

Generated by immunoSEQ multiplex PCR, the TCRdb table keeps only in-frame clones and is missing some. The sample includes over 2,000 clones, around 87% of them seen just once. Sequences were derived from tumor tissue, sampled from a patient who underwent chemoradiotherapy. This sequence originates from a human donor with HPV-associated anogenital cancer.

This CDR3 is CASSLQGQGSRTGELFF. CDR3 coding DNA: TGCGCCAGCAGCTTGCAGGGACAGGGCTCTCGCACCGGGGAGCTGTTTTTT. The chain is built from TRBV5-1 and TRBJ2-2, with 9 bases identical to TRBD1. J lost 4 bases, V lost 1 base, and 8 bases had no gene match. The CDR3 sequence is 17 residues long. From germline, CDR1 is SGHRS and CDR2 YFSETQ.